This section outlines one TCR beta chain sequence together with its context. This specimen belongs to a study of blood T cell repertoires in COVID-19. Generated by immunoSEQ multiplex PCR, the TCRdb table keeps only in-frame clones and is missing some. In the table there are some 200,000 clones, roughly 79% of which are singletons. This CDR3 contains 17 residues. CDR1 and CDR2 (germline): SGHDT, YYEEEE. The J segment lost 5 bases and the V segment lost 1 base, leaving 13 bases of the junction unmatched. Sample: peripheral blood. The TCR sequence derives from a human donor with acute or convalescent COVID-19. The donor label of this sample is uncertain. V usage is TRBV5-6 and J usage is TRBJ2-3; 7 positions match TRBD1. CDR3 sequence (DNA): TGTGCCAGCAGCTTGTTCAGGGGGAGTAAATTTAGAGATACGCAGTATTTT. Its protein is CASSLFRGSKFRDTQYF.